The sequence of this TCR beta chain was determined in a study of PD-1 blockade in classical Hodgkin lymphoma. Libraries were prepared by immunoSEQ multiplex PCR; TCRdb keeps only in-frame clonotypes and omits some of them. The sample includes 7,000 or so clones, roughly 80% of them seen just once. Relapse was seen in all patients after autologous stem cell transplantation, and brentuximab vedotin exposure was variable. Magnetic depletion of unwanted cells isolated CD4+ T cells from thawed PBMCs. Best responses fell into complete response, partial response or progressive disease. Of note for this clone: The target antigen is unknown.

Germline V gene data show CDR1 as MNHNY and CDR2 as SVGAGI (reference sequence). The CDR3 contains 13 residues. Losses at the gene ends were 9 bases for V and 2 bases for J; bases not matched to a gene: 7. Study observations and caveats: After ASCT, patients who started nivolumab under 1 year later were excluded. Diversity similar to that of newly diagnosed patients was seen at baseline in complete responders.

The gene calls are TRBV6-6 and TRBJ2-7; 7 nucleotides match TRBD2. This sequence originates from a human donor with classical Hodgkin lymphoma. The sample was CD4+ T cells from blood, taken at baseline. This CDR3 reads CASGTSETYEQYF. Written as DNA, the CDR3 is TGTGCCAGTGGAACTAGCGAAACCTACGAGCAGTACTTC.